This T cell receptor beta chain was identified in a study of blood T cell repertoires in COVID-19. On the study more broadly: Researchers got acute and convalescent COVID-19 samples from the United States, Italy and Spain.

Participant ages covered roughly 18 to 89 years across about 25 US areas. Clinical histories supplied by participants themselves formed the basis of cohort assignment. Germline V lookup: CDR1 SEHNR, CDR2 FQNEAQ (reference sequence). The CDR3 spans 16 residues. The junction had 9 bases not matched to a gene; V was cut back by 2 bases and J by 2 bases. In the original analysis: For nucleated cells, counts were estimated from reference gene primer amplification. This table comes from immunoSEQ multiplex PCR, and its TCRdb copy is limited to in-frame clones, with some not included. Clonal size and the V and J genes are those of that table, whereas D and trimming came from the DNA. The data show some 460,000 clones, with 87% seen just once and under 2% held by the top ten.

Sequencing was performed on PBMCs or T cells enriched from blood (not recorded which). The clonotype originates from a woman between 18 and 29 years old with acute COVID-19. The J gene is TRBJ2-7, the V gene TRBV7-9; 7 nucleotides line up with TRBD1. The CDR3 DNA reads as TGTGCCAGCAGCTTACTCCGGGACAGAGGGCCCTACGAGCAGTACTTC. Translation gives CASSLLRDRGPYEQYF. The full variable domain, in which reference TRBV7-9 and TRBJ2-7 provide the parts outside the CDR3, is DTGVSQNPRHKITKRGQNVTFRCDPISEHNRLYWYRQTLGQGPEFLTYFQNEAQLEKSRLLSDRFSAERPKGSFSTLEIQRTEQGDSAMYLCASSLLRDRGPYEQYFGPGTRLTVT.